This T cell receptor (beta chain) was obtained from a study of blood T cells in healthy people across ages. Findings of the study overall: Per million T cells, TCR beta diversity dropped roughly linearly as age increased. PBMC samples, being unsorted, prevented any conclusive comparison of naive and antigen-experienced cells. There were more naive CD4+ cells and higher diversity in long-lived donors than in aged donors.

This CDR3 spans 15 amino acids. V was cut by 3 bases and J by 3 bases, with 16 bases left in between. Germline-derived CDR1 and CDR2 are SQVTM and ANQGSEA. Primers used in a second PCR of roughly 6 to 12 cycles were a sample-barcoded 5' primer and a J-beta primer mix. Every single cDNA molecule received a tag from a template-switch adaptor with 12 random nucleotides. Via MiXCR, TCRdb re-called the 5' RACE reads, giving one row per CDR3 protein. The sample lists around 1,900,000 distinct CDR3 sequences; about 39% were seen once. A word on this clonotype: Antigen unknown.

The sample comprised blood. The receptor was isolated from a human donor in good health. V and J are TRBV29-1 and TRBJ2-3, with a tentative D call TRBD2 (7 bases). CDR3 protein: CSVDPPEGGTDTQYF. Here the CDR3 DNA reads TGCAGCGTTGATCCCCCGGAGGGGGGGACAGATACGCAGTATTTT.